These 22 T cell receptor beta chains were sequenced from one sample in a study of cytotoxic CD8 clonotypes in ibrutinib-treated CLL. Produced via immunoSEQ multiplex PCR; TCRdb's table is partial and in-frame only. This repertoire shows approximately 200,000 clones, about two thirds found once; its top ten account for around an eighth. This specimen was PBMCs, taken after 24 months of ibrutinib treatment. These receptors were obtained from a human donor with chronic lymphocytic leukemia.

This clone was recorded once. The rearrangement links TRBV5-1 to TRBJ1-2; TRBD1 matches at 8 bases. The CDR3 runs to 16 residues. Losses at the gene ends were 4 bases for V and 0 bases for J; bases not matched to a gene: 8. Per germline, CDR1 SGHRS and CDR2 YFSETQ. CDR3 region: CASSIGTGRANYGYTF. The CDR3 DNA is TGCGCCAGCAGCATCGGGACAGGACGAGCTAACTATGGCTACACCTTC. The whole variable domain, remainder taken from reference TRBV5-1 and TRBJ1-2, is KAGVTQTPRYLIKTRGQQVTLSCSPISGHRSVSWYQQTPGQGLQFLFEYFSETQRNKGNFPGRFSGRQFSNSRSEMNVSTLELGDSALYLCASSIGTGRANYGYTFGSGTRLTVV.

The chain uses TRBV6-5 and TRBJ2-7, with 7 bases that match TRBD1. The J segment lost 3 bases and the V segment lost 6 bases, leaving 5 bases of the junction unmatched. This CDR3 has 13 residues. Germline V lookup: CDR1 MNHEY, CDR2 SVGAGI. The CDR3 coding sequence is TGTGCCAGCAGACCCGACAGGGTCTACGAGCAGTACTTC. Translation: CASRPDRVYEQYF.

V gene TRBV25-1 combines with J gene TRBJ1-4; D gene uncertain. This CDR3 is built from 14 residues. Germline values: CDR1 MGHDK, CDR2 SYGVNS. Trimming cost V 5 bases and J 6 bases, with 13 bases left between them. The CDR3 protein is CASSHSSSDEKLFF. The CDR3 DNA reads TGTGCCAGCAGTCATTCCTCCTCGGATGAAAAACTGTTTTTT.

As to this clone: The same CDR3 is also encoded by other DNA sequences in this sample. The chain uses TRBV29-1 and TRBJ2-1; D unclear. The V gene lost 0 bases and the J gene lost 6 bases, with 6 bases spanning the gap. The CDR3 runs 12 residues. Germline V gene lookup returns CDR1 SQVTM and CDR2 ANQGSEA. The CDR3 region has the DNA TGCAGCGTTGAAGAGGCAGGCAATGAGCAGTTCTTC. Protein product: CSVEEAGNEQFF.

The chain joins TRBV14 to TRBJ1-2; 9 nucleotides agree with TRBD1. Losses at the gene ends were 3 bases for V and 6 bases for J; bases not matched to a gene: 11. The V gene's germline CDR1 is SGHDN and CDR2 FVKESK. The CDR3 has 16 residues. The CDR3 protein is CASSHKDRGRINGYTF. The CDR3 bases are TGTGCCAGCAGCCATAAGGACAGGGGTAGGATAAATGGCTACACCTTC.

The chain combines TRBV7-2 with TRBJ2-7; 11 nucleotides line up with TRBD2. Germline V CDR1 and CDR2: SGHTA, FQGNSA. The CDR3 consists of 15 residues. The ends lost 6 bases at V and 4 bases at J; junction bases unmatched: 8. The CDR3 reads CASRLTSGTLYEQYF. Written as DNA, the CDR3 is TGTGCCAGCAGACTGACTAGCGGGACCCTATACGAGCAGTACTTC.

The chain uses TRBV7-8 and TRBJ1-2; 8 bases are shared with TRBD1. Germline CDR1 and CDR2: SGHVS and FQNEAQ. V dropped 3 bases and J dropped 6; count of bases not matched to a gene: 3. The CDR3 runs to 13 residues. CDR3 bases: TGTGCCAGCAGCTTTGGACAGGGCGATGGCTACACCTTC. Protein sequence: CASSFGQGDGYTF. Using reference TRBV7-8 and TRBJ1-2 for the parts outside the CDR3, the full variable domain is GAGVSQSPRYKVAKRGQDVALRCDPISGHVSLFWYQQALGQGPEFLTYFQNEAQLDKSGLPSDRFFAERPEGSVSTLKIQRTQQEDSAVYLCASSFGQGDGYTFGSGTRLTVV.

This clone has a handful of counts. The CDR3 region is CASRRDRFSNQPQHF. Here the CDR3 DNA reads TGTGCCAGCAGGAGGGACAGGTTTAGCAATCAGCCCCAGCATTTT. V is TRBV6-5 and J is TRBJ1-5; 8 bases align to TRBD1. V lost 6 bases, J lost 0 bases, and 4 bases stayed unmatched. The CDR3 loop spans 15 amino acids. Germline-derived CDR1 and CDR2 are MNHEY and SVGAGI.

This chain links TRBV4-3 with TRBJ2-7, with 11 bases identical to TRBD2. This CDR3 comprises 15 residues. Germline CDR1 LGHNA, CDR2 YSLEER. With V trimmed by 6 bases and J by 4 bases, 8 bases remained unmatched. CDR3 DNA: TGCGCCAGCAGGTGGGGGACTAGCGGAGGATACGAGCAGTACTTC. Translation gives CASRWGTSGGYEQYF.

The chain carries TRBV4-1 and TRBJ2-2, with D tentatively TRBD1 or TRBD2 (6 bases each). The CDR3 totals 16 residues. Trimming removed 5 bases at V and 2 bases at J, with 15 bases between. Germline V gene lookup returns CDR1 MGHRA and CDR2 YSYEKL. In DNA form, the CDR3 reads TGCGCCAGCAGCTTTGAGGGGGGACAAAACACCGGGGAGCTGTTTTTT. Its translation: CASSFEGGQNTGELFF.

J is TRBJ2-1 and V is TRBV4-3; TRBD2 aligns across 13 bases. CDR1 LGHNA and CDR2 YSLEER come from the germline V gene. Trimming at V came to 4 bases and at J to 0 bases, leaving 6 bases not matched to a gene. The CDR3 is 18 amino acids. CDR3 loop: CASSPGLAGLSSYNEQFF. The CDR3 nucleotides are TGCGCCAGCAGCCCGGGACTAGCGGGACTGAGCTCCTACAATGAGCAGTTCTTC.

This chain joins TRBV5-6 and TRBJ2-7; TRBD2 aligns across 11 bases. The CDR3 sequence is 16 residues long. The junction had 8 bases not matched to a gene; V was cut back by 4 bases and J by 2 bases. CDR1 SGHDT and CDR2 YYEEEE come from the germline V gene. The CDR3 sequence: CASSLYGTSGTYEQYF. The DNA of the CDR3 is TGTGCCAGCAGCCTATACGGGACTAGCGGAACCTACGAGCAGTACTTC.

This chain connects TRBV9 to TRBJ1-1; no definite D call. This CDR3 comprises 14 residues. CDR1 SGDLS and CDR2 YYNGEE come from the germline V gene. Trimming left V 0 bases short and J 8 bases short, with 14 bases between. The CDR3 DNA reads TGTGCCAGCAGCGTAGGCCCAAGAGACTCAGAAGCTTTCTTT. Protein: CASSVGPRDSEAFF.

CDR3 sequence reads: CASSQDLASGRPYEQYF. CDR3 bases: TGTGCCAGCAGCCAAGACTTGGCTAGCGGGCGGCCGTACGAGCAGTACTTC. V is TRBV14 and J is TRBJ2-7; 8 positions match TRBD2. The CDR3 has 17 amino acids. Germline V lookup: CDR1 SGHDN, CDR2 FVKESK. The ends lost 0 bases at V and 4 bases at J; junction bases unmatched: 11.

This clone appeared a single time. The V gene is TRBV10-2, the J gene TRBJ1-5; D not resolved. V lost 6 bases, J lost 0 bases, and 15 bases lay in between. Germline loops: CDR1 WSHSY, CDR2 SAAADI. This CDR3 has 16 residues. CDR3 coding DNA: TGCGCCAGCAGGGCCGGAGGACGGCTTAGCAATCAGCCCCAGCATTTT. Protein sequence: CASRAGGRLSNQPQHF.

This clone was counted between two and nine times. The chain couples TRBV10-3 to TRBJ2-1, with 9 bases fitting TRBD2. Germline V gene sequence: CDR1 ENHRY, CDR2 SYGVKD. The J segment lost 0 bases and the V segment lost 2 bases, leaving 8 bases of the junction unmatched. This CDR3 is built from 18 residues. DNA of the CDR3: TGTGCCATCAGTGAGCATCAGGATAGCGGGAGCTCCTACAATGAGCAGTTCTTC. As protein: CAISEHQDSGSSYNEQFF.

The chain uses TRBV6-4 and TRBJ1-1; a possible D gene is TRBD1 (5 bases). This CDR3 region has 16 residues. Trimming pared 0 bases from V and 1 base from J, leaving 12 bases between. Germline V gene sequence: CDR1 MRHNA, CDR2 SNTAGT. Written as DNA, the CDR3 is TGTGCCAGCAGTGACTCCGCGGGACGTCAGAACACTGAAGCTTTCTTT. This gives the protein CASSDSAGRQNTEAFF.

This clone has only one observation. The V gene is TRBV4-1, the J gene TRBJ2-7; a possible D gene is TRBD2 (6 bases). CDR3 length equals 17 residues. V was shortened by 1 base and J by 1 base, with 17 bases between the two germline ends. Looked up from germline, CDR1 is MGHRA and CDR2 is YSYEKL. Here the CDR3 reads CASSQGSGKMKSYEQYF. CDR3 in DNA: TGCGCCAGCAGCCAAGGTAGCGGTAAAATGAAGTCCTACGAGCAGTACTTC.

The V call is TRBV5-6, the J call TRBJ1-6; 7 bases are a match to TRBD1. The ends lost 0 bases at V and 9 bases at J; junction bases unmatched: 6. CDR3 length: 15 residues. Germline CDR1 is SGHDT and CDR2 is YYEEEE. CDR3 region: CASSLEGASRSPLHF. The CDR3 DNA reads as TGTGCCAGCAGCTTGGAGGGGGCTTCGCGTTCACCCCTCCACTTT.

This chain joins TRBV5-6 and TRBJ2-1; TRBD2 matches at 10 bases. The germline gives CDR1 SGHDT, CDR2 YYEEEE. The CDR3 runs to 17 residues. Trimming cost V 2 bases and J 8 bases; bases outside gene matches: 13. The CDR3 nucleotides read TGTGCCAGCAGCTTACCAATCTTAGCGGGAGGACTCGATGAGCAGTTCTTC. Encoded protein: CASSLPILAGGLDEQFF.

CDR3 bases: TGCGCCAGCAGCCAAGGGAGCGGGACTAGCGGGCTCCACGAGCAGTACTTC. Its translation is CASSQGSGTSGLHEQYF. The chain links TRBV4-1 to TRBJ2-7; 12 nucleotides align to TRBD2. Germline lookup yields CDR1 MGHRA and CDR2 YSYEKL. J gave up 5 bases and V 1 base, and 9 bases lay outside the gene matches. The CDR3 has 17 amino acids.

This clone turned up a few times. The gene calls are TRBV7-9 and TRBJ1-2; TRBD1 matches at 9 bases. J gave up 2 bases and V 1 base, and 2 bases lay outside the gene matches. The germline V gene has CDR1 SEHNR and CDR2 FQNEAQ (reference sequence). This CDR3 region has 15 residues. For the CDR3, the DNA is TGTGCCAGCAGCTTAGTGGGACAGGGCAACTATGGCTACACCTTC. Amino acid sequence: CASSLVGQGNYGYTF.